The clone carrying this T cell receptor beta chain was seen more than once but under ten times. Its antigen is not identified. This sample was included in a study of cytomegalovirus exposure and HLA in healthy donors. The PCR made use of 60 Vbeta and 13 Jbeta primers. Profiling relied on immunoSEQ multiplex PCR, and the TCRdb table lists in-frame clones only, not all of them. The data contain roughly 200,000 clones, roughly 85% of them singletons. Germline V CDR1 and CDR2: SGDLS, YYNGEE. The CDR3 spans 15 residues. Trimming cost V 1 base and J 6 bases; bases outside gene matches: 5. Whole-study findings and limits: A further, later analysis showed that HLA-associated TCR beta chains (compared with equally common others) were more clonally expanded. Later work associated roughly 15,000 TCR beta sequences with HLA alleles at 0.05 false discovery rate. Prior analysis indicated that the majority of TCR beta V segments exhibited productivity approximately 87% or approximately 30% of the time. It was confirmed in vitro that a few of the CMV-associated chains were specific for CMV antigens.

The sample comprised PBMCs. This TCR derives from a woman in her twenties or thirties in good health and CMV-seropositive. The chain has TRBV9 and TRBJ2-3, with TRBD2 matching 10 bases. CDR3: CASSVYRLAGDTQYF. The CDR3 DNA follows: TGTGCCAGCAGCGTATACCGACTAGCGGGTGATACGCAGTATTTT. The whole variable domain, filled in from reference TRBV9 and TRBJ2-3, reads DSGVTQTPKHLITATGQRVTLRCSPRSGDLSVYWYQQSLDQGLQFLIQYYNGEERAKGNILERFSAQQFPDLHSELNLSSLELGDSALYFCASSVYRLAGDTQYFGPGTRLTVL.